The clone carrying this T cell receptor (beta chain) was detected ten times or more. Antigen: not known. From RNA transcripts, TCR beta CDR3 regions were amplified. Initially, a first-round RT-PCR of the TCR CDR3 employed the HTBI primer set. TCRdb independently ran MiXCR on the multiplex PCR reads; one entry per CDR3 protein. The sample carries around 340,000 distinct CDR3 sequences, 17% recorded once. This sample stems from a study of T cells in Graves' hyperthyroidism and ophthalmopathy. Study-level results: Expanded thyroid clonotypes (above 0.001) were mostly also found in blood. A model of 13 V-J features distinguished ophthalmopathy from stable hyperthyroidism.

Exclusion followed for patients with uncontrolled infection, other autoimmune disease, pregnancy or lactation. This blood was taken when hyperthyroidism was first diagnosed, before any ophthalmopathy symptoms existed. The CDR3 runs to 16 residues. The ends lost 2 bases at V and 2 bases at J; junction bases unmatched: 4. In germline, CDR1 is ENHRY, CDR2 SYGVKD. The source material was blood. The receptor was derived from a woman in her 30s with Graves' hyperthyroidism that later progressed to Graves' ophthalmopathy. The J gene is TRBJ2-2, the V gene TRBV10-3; 8 nucleotides line up with TRBD1. The CDR3 reads CAISEPGTGNTGELFF. In DNA, the CDR3 is TGTGCCATCAGTGAGCCCGGGACAGGCAACACCGGGGAGCTGTTTTTT.